The 4 T cell receptor beta chains given below trace back to one sample, sequenced in a study of blood T cell repertoires in COVID-19. Measured with immunoSEQ multiplex PCR; TCRdb has only the in-frame clones, and not every one. The sample yields fewer than 250,000 clones, 65% to 90% seen once. The sequenced material came from peripheral blood. All receptors derive from a woman between 50 and 59 years old with acute or convalescent COVID-19.

The chain combines TRBV7-8 with TRBJ1-4, with 8 bases matching TRBD1. CDR1 is SGHVS and CDR2 is FQNEAQ in the germline V gene. The CDR3 spans 15 residues. V shed 2 bases and J 8 bases; nucleotides not matched to a gene: 7. CDR3: CASSLRLDRAEKLFF. The CDR3 DNA is TGTGCCAGCAGCTTAAGGCTGGACAGGGCGGAAAAACTGTTTTTT.

The chain joins TRBV28 to TRBJ2-2; 10 bases agree with TRBD1. Germline CDR1 and CDR2: MDHEN and SYDVKM. The J segment lost 6 bases and the V segment lost 5 bases, leaving 9 bases of the junction unmatched. CDR3 length: 16 residues. CDR3 residues: CASSDPPGQGSGELFF. The CDR3 nucleotides read TGTGCCAGCAGTGACCCACCGGGACAGGGGTCCGGGGAGCTGTTTTTT.

Of note for this clone: At one of its ends the junction is not consistent with the germline gene, which may arise from a read error. The chain has TRBV18 and TRBJ2-7; 11 bases line up with TRBD1. The CDR3 totals 15 residues. Per the germline V gene, CDR1 is KGHSH and CDR2 is LQKENI. As DNA, the CDR3 is TGCGCCCGCGCGGGGGGACAGGGGGGATTCTACGAGCAGTACTTC. Protein product: CARAGGQGGFYEQYF.

This chain joins TRBV10-1 and TRBJ2-2; D is perhaps TRBD2 (6 bases). Germline V CDR1 and CDR2: WNHNN, SYGVQD (reference sequence). V was cut by 4 bases and J by 4 bases, with 10 bases left in between. The CDR3 extends over 14 amino acids. CDR3 DNA: TGCGCCAGCAGTGTCCTTAGCGGCACCGGGGAGCTGTTTTTT. It specifies CASSVLSGTGELFF.